This T cell receptor (beta chain) was identified in a study of blood T cell repertoires in COVID-19. Looking at the study overall: Donors in the United States, Italy and Spain gave samples during acute or convalescent COVID-19. PBMCs, B-cell-depleted T cells, or T cells provided the cDNA or gDNA that made up the material.

Deletions cut 7 bases from V and 2 bases from J, with 12 bases between. The CDR3 extends over 13 amino acids. Germline V gene sequence: CDR1 GTSNPN, CDR2 SVGIG (reference sequence). Authors' analysis steps: Cell counts per sample came from amplifying reference gene primers. Libraries were prepared by immunoSEQ multiplex PCR; TCRdb keeps only in-frame clonotypes and omits some of them. Clonal size and the V and J genes are those of that table, whereas D and trimming came from the DNA. The sample shows about 210,000 clones, 75% to 85% of them seen only once. V gene TRBV30 combines with J gene TRBJ1-3; perhaps TRBD1 as D (6 bases). Input material: peripheral blood. The clonotype comes from a man in his forties who had recovered from COVID-19. As DNA, the CDR3 is TGTGCCTCAACAGGGTTCCCTGGAAACACCATATATTTT. It specifies CASTGFPGNTIYF.